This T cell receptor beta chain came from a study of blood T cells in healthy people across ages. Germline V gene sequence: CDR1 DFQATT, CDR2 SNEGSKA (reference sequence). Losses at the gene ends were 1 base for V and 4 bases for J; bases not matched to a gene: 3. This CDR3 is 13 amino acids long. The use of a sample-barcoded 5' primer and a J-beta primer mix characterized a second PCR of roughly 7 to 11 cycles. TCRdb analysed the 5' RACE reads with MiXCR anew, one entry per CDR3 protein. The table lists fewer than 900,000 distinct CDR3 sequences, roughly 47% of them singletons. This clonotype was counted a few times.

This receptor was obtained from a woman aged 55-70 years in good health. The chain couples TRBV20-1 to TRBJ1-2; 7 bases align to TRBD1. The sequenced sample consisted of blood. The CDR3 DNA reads TGCAGTGCTAGAGGGCAGGGGGTCTATGGCTACACCTTC. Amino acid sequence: CSARGQGVYGYTF.